Sequencing of this T cell receptor (beta chain) was carried out in a study of blood T cell repertoires in COVID-19 (dated by TCRdb to about 2020). Broadly, across the study: The collaborator samples originated in the United States, Italy and Spain and spanned the acute and convalescent phases of COVID-19. Nearly every sample came with metadata listing a de-identified subject ID, COVID-19 status, age in years and sex. The prospective study material was composed of cDNA or gDNA derived from T cells, B-cell-depleted T cells, or PBMCs. Where available, HLA class I and class II types were obtained from metadata supplied by the sample provider rather than from assay-based typing. Subjects who had been exposed to COVID-19, were actively infected with it, or had recovered from it provided the deeply sampled blood TCRbeta repertoires that made up the dataset. The repertoires were released in a freely available public database intended as a resource for research on the immune response to SARS-CoV-2. The samples were drawn from the first 160 participants of the ongoing ImmuneRACE study and from 1,254 subjects provided by 6 global collaborators. Broad study findings and their caveats: Clinical and demographic metadata were provided uncurated, with the amount varying by source and participant.

V is pared back by 6 bases and J by 4 bases, with 13 bases lying between the germline termini. From the cysteine through the phenylalanine, the CDR3 covers 13 amino acids. Only the CDR3 part of the read is kept: 39 bases, read in frame from the first base. CDR1 and CDR2 were assigned from the germline V gene as MDHEN and SYDVKM. As concerns this clone: Its antigen target is currently unknown. There are no base qualities to consult, and no much larger clone falls within one base.

The immunoSEQ Assay, a bias-controlled multiplex PCR, was used to amplify TCRbeta CDR3 regions from genomic DNA. Per the source publication's procedure: The number of nucleated cells in each sample was estimated from the amplification of reference gene primers within the assay. To quantify the absolute abundance of each unique TCRbeta CDR3 rearrangement, sequence reads were collapsed and filtered. Productive Simpson clonality was computed per sample as the square root of Simpson's diversity index over productive rearrangements. Not all clones reach the TCRdb copy of this immuneACCESS table, which keeps in-frame sequences only. Checked studies attribute under half of the gap to unresolved V genes and leave the rest unexplained. Clonal size and the V and J genes are those of that table, whereas D and trimming came from the DNA. This sample has about 14,000 clones in its table, and 65% to 80% of those were observed once. The ten largest clones add up to under 25% of the sample.

Whole blood was collected in K2EDTA tubes by collaborating institutions according to the institutions' own protocols. For TCRbeta analysis, collaborator samples were shipped as frozen whole blood, as isolated PBMCs, or as DNA extracted from either sample type. The sequence derives from a boy younger than 10 with active or convalescent COVID-19. The sequence joins TRBV28 to TRBJ2-7; the best D guess is TRBD1, with 5 bases matching. Sequenced sample: peripheral blood. CDR3 sequence: CASRPRVSYEQYF. The DNA sequence is TGTGCCAGCAGGCCCAGGGTTTCTTACGAGCAGTACTTC.